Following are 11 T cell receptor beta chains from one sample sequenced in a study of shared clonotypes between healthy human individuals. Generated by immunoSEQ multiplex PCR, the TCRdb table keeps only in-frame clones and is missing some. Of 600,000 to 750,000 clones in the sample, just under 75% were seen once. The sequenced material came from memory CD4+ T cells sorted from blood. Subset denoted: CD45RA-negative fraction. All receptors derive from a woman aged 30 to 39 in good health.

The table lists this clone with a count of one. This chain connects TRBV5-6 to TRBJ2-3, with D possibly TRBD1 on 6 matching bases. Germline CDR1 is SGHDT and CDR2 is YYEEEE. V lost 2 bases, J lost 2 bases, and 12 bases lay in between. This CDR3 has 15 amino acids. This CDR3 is CASSFIRTATDTQYF. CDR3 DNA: TGTGCCAGCAGCTTTATACGGACAGCCACAGATACGCAGTATTTT.

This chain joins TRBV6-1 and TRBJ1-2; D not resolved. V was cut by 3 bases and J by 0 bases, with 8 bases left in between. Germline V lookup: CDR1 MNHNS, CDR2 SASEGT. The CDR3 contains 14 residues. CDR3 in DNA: TGTGCCAGCAGTGATATTACAGCTAACTATGGCTACACCTTC. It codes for CASSDITANYGYTF.

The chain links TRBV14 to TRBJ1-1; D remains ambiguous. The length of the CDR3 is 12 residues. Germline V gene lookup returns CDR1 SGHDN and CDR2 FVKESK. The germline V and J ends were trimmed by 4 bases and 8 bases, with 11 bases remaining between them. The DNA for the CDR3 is TGTGCCAGCAGCCTAAATGGGCTCGAAGCTTTCTTT. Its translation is CASSLNGLEAFF.

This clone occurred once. CDR3 sequence reads: CASSLGVDQPQHF. As DNA, the CDR3 is TGTGCCAGCAGCTTAGGGGTGGACCAGCCCCAGCATTTT. The chain carries TRBV7-2 and TRBJ1-5; no reliable D call. The V gene's germline CDR1 is SGHTA and CDR2 FQGNSA. The CDR3 consists of 13 residues. The V gene lost 1 base and the J gene lost 7 bases, with 8 bases spanning the gap.

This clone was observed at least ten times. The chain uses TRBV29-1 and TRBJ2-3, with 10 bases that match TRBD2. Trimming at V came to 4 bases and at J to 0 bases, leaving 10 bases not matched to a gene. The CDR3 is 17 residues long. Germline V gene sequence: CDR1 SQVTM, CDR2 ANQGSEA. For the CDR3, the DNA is TGCAGCGTTGTTGGGCTAGCGGGAGCCCCTAGCACAGATACGCAGTATTTT. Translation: CSVVGLAGAPSTDTQYF.

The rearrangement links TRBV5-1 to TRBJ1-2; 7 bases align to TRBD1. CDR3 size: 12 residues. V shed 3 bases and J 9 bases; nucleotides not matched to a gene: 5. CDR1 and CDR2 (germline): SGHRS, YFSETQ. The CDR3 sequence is CASSYQGDSYTF. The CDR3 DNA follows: TGCGCCAGCAGCTATCAGGGGGACAGCTACACCTTC.

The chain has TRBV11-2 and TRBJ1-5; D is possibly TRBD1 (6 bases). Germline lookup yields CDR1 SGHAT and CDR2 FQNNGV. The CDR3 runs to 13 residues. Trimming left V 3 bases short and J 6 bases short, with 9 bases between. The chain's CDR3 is CASSLEGGQPQHF. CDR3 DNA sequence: TGTGCCAGCAGCTTGGAGGGGGGTCAGCCCCAGCATTTT. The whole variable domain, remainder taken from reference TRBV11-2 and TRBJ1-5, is EAGVAQSPRYKIIEKRQSVAFWCNPISGHATLYWYQQILGQGPKLLIQFQNNGVVDDSQLPKDRFSAERLKGVDSTLKIQPAKLEDSAVYLCASSLEGGQPQHFGDGTRLSIL.

Here the CDR3 reads CASSFAGQVGTGELFF. CDR3 nucleotide sequence: TGTGCCAGCAGTTTTGCCGGACAGGTGGGCACCGGGGAGCTGTTTTTT. This sequence joins TRBV28 and TRBJ2-2; 7 nucleotides align to TRBD1. The CDR3 contains 16 residues. With 3 bases clipped from V and 4 bases from J, the junction kept 8 bases outside the gene matches. Germline CDR1 MDHEN, CDR2 SYDVKM.

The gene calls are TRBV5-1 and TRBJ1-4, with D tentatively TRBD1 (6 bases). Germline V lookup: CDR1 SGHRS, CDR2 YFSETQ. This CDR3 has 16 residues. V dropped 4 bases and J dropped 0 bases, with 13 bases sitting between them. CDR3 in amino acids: CASSPSAGATNEKLFF. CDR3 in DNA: TGCGCCAGCAGCCCCTCGGCAGGGGCAACTAATGAAAAACTGTTTTTT.

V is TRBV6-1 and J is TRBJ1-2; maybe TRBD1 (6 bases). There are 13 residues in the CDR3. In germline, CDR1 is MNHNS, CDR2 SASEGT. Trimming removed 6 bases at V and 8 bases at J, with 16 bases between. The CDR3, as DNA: TGTGCCAGCAGACTCGCAGGGGTAGGAGGCTACACCTTC. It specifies CASRLAGVGGYTF.

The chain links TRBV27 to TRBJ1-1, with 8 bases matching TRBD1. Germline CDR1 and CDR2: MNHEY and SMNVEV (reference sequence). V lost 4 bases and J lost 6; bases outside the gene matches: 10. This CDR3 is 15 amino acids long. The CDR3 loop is CASSYRTGRVAEAFF. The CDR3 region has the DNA TGTGCCAGCAGTTACCGGACAGGGAGAGTCGCTGAAGCTTTCTTT.